This entry describes one TCR beta chain. The data stem from a study of blood T cell repertoires in COVID-19. Overall study: Samples came from the United States, Italy and Spain, spanning acute and convalescent COVID-19. T cells, B-cell-depleted T cells, or PBMCs supplied cDNA or gDNA.

Per the original methods: Scientists estimated how many nucleated cells there were by amplifying reference gene primers. Some clones are missing from TCRdb's copy, which holds only in-frame ones; the method was immunoSEQ multiplex PCR. V, J and clone size derive from that table, while D and trimming were established from the DNA sequence. This sample has about 200,000 clones, with around 86% found just once. Sequenced input: peripheral blood. The TCR sequence derives from a man between 35 and 55 years old with acute or convalescent COVID-19.

The CDR3 loop reads CASSEALAGDEQFF. CDR3 sequence (DNA): TGTGCCAGCAGTGAAGCCCTAGCGGGCGATGAGCAGTTCTTC. This chain links TRBV2 with TRBJ2-1; TRBD2 aligns across 8 bases. The junction had 3 bases not matched to a gene; V was cut back by 0 bases and J by 8 bases. The CDR3 covers 14 residues. In germline, CDR1 is SNHLY, CDR2 FYNNEI.